The present T cell receptor beta chain was sequenced within a study of blood T cells in healthy people across ages (dated by TCRdb to the mid-2010s). Some background on the complete study: Template switching captured roughly one uniquely barcoded TCR beta cDNA molecule per two T cells in model experiments. Age-related changes in TCR beta repertoire diversity were measured in the study by deep sequencing normalized with unique cDNA molecular identifiers. The donors were divided into four age groups: young (average about 15 years), middle-aged (under 40), aged (approximately 62) and long-lived (about 80). To avoid experimental bias, donors of different ages were distributed randomly across sequencing lanes. The study analyzed two additional independent replicas of 1 million unique cDNA reads from the same blood draw for two donors, one aged 18 to 30 and one aged 80 or older. The investigation overall reported the following: The long-lived group showed more naive CD4+ T cells, fewer expanded clones and increased TCR diversity than the aged group, suggesting age selection. Because the CMV infection status of the donors was unknown, age-related changes in expanded clonotypes may potentially have been confounded. As age increased, observed TCR beta diversity per million T cells dropped in a roughly linear way, and a significant reduction was already evident by age roughly 40. Because profiling used bulk unsorted PBMCs, naive and antigen-experienced compartments could not be compared conclusively. Estimates of total diversity from one million sequenced T cells were regarded as lower bounds and underestimates. The percentage of naive T cells measured by flow cytometry correlated strongly with observed TCR beta diversity.

Donors were 35 to 40 systemically healthy Caucasian individuals from Russia aged 6 to 90 years. Each donor gave ten milliliters of peripheral blood, drawn into EDTA-treated Vacutainer tubes. Ficoll-Paque density-gradient centrifugation was used to isolate PBMCs, with at least 7 million per sample. Trizol reagent was used to extract total RNA from PBMCs, with at least 5.5 micrograms per sample. For every donor, an aliquot of PBMCs went through flow cytometry to measure the percentages of naive CD45RAhigh/CD27high T cells. The library was made by 5' RACE. The listed sequencing device is Illumina HiSeq 2500. A second PCR of about 7 to 12 cycles was performed with a sample-barcoded 5' primer and a J-beta primer mix. A unique molecular identifier was introduced onto each TCR beta cDNA molecule by a template-switch 5' adaptor carrying 12 random nucleotides. At least 2.5 million CDR3-containing paired-end reads were obtained from each sample. First-strand cDNA synthesis was performed from all RNA using the Mint cDNA synthesis kit, with priming by a TRBC-specific oligonucleotide. Following uracil-DNA glycosylase treatment, all cDNA underwent a first 18-cycle PCR with the universal primers M1SS and BC2_uni_R. On the authors' methods: Each sample was normalized by randomly selecting 1 million high-quality reads, each carrying a distinct molecular identifier. Reads with shared molecular identifiers were discarded instead of being binned into consensus sequences. MiTCR, run with a Q25 quality threshold and the strictest error-elimination algorithm, handled CDR3 identification, clonotype clustering and error correction. A nonparametric unseen species model with Euler transformation was used to estimate a lower bound on total TCR beta diversity. The raw public reads went through TCRdb reprocessing: fastp at Q25, MiXCR clone calling, in-frame beta chains kept. Rows matching on CDR3 protein sequence are summarized as one entry with the most common DNA and genes. What appears here as the V and J calls and clone size reflects TCRdb's work, not the paper's. The sample table holds 780,000 or so distinct CDR3 sequences, of which 45% to 70% were seen once. Approximately 24% of the sample belongs to the ten largest clones.

A word on this clonotype: The clone's antigen remains unknown. Nothing much larger sits one base from this clone, and base qualities are not available.

The CDR3 holds 11 amino acids from the cysteine to the phenylalanine. Just CDR3 DNA is preserved here, 33 bases in frame from base 1. V is pared back by 1 base and J by 10 bases, with 10 bases lying between the germline termini. The CDR1 and CDR2 encoded by the germline V gene (reference sequence) are DFQATT and SNEGSKA. The source of this sequence is a man in his forties in good health. Here the chain combines TRBV20-1 and TRBJ1-2; TRBD1 is perhaps the D gene, given 6 matching bases. Specimen: blood. The nucleotides read TGCAGTGCTAGAGGTGGGGGGGCCTACACCTTC. Its amino acids are CSARGGGAYTF.